The clone carrying this T cell receptor (beta chain) showed up just a few times. Its matching antigen is unknown. The data were obtained in a study of CD8+ T cells in alopecia areata. Study-wide results and caveats: Patients displayed less clarity in TCR sharing than mice, a finding possibly related to HLA.

As to treatment: oral pan-JAK inhibitor, 5-10 mg twice daily. Obtained from alopecia areata patients were lesional scalp punch biopsies along with peripheral blood. A FACSAria was used to sort CD4+ and CD8+ T cells. These cells came from PBMCs. Sequencing used cDNA as its template, made by extracting RNA and reverse transcribing it. Data came from immunoSEQ multiplex PCR; TCRdb stores just in-frame clones and leaves some out. Of around 270,000 clones listed, roughly 64% are singletons. CDR3 length equals 13 residues. Trimming at V came to 5 bases and at J to 2 bases, leaving 4 bases not matched to a gene. Germline-derived CDR1 and CDR2 are SQVTM and ANQGSEA.

The specimen comprised CD4+ T cells sorted from blood, sampled at week 24, from a patient treated with tofacitinib. The chain carries TRBV29-1 and TRBJ2-7; TRBD1 agrees at 9 bases. The TCR originated in a human donor with alopecia areata. The DNA for the CDR3 is TGCAGCGTTCCGGGACAGGGAACCTACGAGCAGTACTTC. As protein: CSVPGQGTYEQYF.